A selection of T cell receptor beta chains follows, all from one sample in a study of blood T cell repertoires in COVID-19. The table came from immunoSEQ multiplex PCR; TCRdb's copy has only in-frame clones and leaves some out. The table lists approximately 280,000 clones, roughly 85% of them singletons. Specimen: PBMCs or T cells enriched from blood (not recorded which). The receptors here all came from a woman between 45 and 60 years old who had recovered from COVID-19. Both conserved end residues are part of each CDR3. D genes are given only for firm matches. Expanded clones are given a class, and other clones once, few, many or no size at all.

V gene,D gene,J gene,clone size,CDR3 protein,CDR3 DNA
TRBV5-6,TRBD2,TRBJ2-7,-,CASRLGGAQISYEQYF,TGTGCCAGCCGGCTCGGGGGGGCCCAAATCTCCTACGAGCAGTACTTC
TRBV5-5,TRBD2,TRBJ2-1,-,CASSFWAGGGNEQFF,TGTGCCAGCAGCTTTTGGGCGGGAGGGGGCAATGAGCAGTTCTTC
TRBV5-1,-,TRBJ2-3,-,CASSLALGAGDTQYF,TGCGCCAGCAGCTTGGCTCTGGGGGCCGGAGATACGCAGTATTTT
TRBV10-1,-,TRBJ2-3,-,CASSDRGFVAGDTQYF,TGCGCCAGCAGTGATAGGGGCTTCGTTGCCGGAGATACGCAGTATTTT
TRBV6-5,TRBD1,TRBJ1-1,-,CATIWTGGLRAEAFF,TGTGCCACGATATGGACAGGGGGCCTGAGGGCTGAAGCTTTCTTT
TRBV11-2,-,TRBJ1-3,-,CASSPLYSTGNTIYF,TGTGCCAGCAGCCCTCTGTACTCTACTGGAAACACCATATATTTT
TRBV9,-,TRBJ2-5,-,CASSGWAGETQYF,TGTGCCAGCAGCGGGTGGGCGGGGGAGACCCAGTACTTC
TRBV30,TRBD1,TRBJ1-3,-,CAWTPGQGRNTIYF,TGTGCCTGGACCCCAGGACAGGGAAGAAACACCATATATTTT
TRBV30,-,TRBJ1-1,few,CAWTRVREQAFF,TGTGCCTGGACGAGGGTGAGGGAGCAAGCTTTCTTT
TRBV19,TRBD2,TRBJ2-3,-,CASRTSGRGDTQYF,TGTGCCAGTAGGACTAGCGGGAGGGGAGATACGCAGTATTTT
TRBV11-2,-,TRBJ2-7,once,CASSWAGDEQYF,TGTGCCAGCAGCTGGGCAGGGGACGAGCAGTACTTC
TRBV4-1,-,TRBJ2-1,-,CASSQQSSREQFF,TGCGCCAGCAGCCAGCAATCTAGTCGGGAGCAGTTCTTC
TRBV5-6,-,TRBJ1-2,-,CASSREDRYGYTF,TGTGCCAGCAGCCGGGAGGACCGCTATGGCTACACCTTC
TRBV3-1/TRBV3-2,TRBD2,TRBJ2-5,once,CASPLAGVETQYF,TGTGCCAGCCCCCTAGCGGGGGTGGAGACCCAGTACTTC
TRBV18,TRBD1,TRBJ1-6,-,CASSPDRGQTPLHF,TGTGCCAGCTCACCTGACAGGGGGCAGACACCCCTCCACTTT
TRBV14,-,TRBJ2-1,-,CASSQNLQAGEQFF,TGTGCCAGCAGCCAAAACCTACAAGCAGGCGAGCAGTTCTTC
TRBV30,TRBD2,TRBJ2-7,once,CAWSVRLAGPYEQYF,TGTGCCTGGAGTGTACGACTAGCGGGTCCCTACGAGCAGTACTTC
TRBV7-2,TRBD1,TRBJ2-5,-,CASSQDRGETQYF,TGTGCCAGCAGCCAGGACAGGGGAGAGACCCAGTACTTC
TRBV16,TRBD2,TRBJ2-7,once,CASSPQGTSGYEQYF,TGTGCCAGCAGCCCCCAGGGGACTAGCGGCTACGAGCAGTACTTC
TRBV13,-,TRBJ1-6,-,CASSLGQVVGSLHF,TGTGCCAGCAGCTTAGGGCAGGTAGTTGGATCCCTCCACTTT
TRBV5-1,-,TRBJ2-7,few,CASSFNRDANEQYF,TGCGCCAGCAGCTTTAACAGGGACGCGAACGAGCAGTACTTC
TRBV19,TRBD1,TRBJ1-5,-,CASSIPGGRSSNQPQHF,TGTGCCAGTAGTATTCCAGGGGGCAGGAGTAGCAATCAGCCCCAGCATTTT
TRBV5-1,TRBD1,TRBJ1-5,once,CASSPGQGVANQPQHF,TGCGCCAGCAGCCCGGGACAGGGGGTTGCCAATCAGCCCCAGCATTTT
TRBV5-6,-,TRBJ2-1,-,CASSLVGEPSEDEQFF,TGTGCCAGCAGCTTGGTTGGTGAGCCTAGCGAAGATGAGCAGTTCTTC
TRBV4-1,-,TRBJ2-1,-,CASSPTTVRWENEQFF,TGCGCCAGCAGCCCCACGACAGTGAGGTGGGAAAATGAGCAGTTCTTC
TRBV28,TRBD2,TRBJ2-1,-,CASNPGTSGRYEQFF,TGTGCCAGCAACCCCGGTACTAGCGGGAGATATGAGCAGTTCTTC
TRBV27,-,TRBJ2-2,-,CASSSWATGELFF,TGTGCCAGCAGTTCCTGGGCCACCGGGGAGCTGTTTTTT
TRBV28,TRBD1,TRBJ1-5,-,CASSLNRGLGNQPQHF,TGTGCCAGCAGTTTAAACAGGGGGTTGGGCAATCAGCCCCAGCATTTT
TRBV27,TRBD1,TRBJ2-5,-,CASSLQGWGNQETQYF,TGTGCCAGCAGTCTACAGGGGTGGGGGAACCAAGAGACCCAGTACTTC
TRBV5-1,TRBD1,TRBJ1-6,-,CASSSSGQANSPLHF,TGCGCCAGCAGCTCGTCGGGACAGGCTAATTCACCCCTCCACTTT
TRBV27,-,TRBJ1-2,-,CASSKQGEGYGYTF,TGTGCCAGCAGCAAACAGGGCGAGGGCTATGGCTACACCTTC
TRBV27,-,TRBJ2-7,-,CASSLFSRGPYEQYF,TGTGCCAGCAGTTTATTCAGCCGGGGTCCCTACGAGCAGTACTTC
TRBV3-1/TRBV3-2,TRBD2,TRBJ2-2,-,CASSLLLAGSTGELFF,TGTGCCAGCAGCCTCCTTTTAGCGGGTAGCACCGGGGAGCTGTTTTTT
TRBV18,TRBD1,TRBJ1-2,-,CASRRGTGLGYGYTF,TGTGCCAGCCGGAGGGGGACAGGACTGGGGTATGGCTACACCTTC
TRBV5-1,TRBD2,TRBJ2-6,-,CASSYASGTSGANVLTF,TGCGCCAGCAGCTACGCTAGCGGAACCTCTGGGGCCAACGTCCTGACTTTC
TRBV9,TRBD2,TRBJ2-1,-,CASTTAGGPREQFF,TGTGCCAGCACCACGGCGGGAGGGCCCCGTGAGCAGTTCTTC
TRBV5-4,-,TRBJ2-6,-,CASSLAGLSGANVLTF,TGTGCCAGCAGCTTGGCGGGTCTGTCTGGGGCCAACGTCCTGACTTTC
TRBV7-9,TRBD2,TRBJ2-5,-,CASKERETQETQYF,TGTGCCAGCAAGGAGCGGGAGACACAAGAGACCCAGTACTTC
TRBV6-5,TRBD1,TRBJ2-5,-,CASRPGTGGEKTQYF,TGTGCCAGCAGGCCCGGGACAGGGGGCGAGAAGACCCAGTACTTC
TRBV9,TRBD1,TRBJ1-4,-,CASSVEQGMNEKLFF,TGTGCCAGCAGCGTAGAACAGGGGATGAATGAAAAACTGTTTTTT
TRBV5-3,TRBD1,TRBJ1-3,-,CARSQRPGQGTGNTIYF,TGTGCCAGAAGCCAACGACCGGGACAGGGGACTGGAAACACCATATATTTT